In its sample, the clone carrying this T cell receptor (beta chain) was seen a few times. Its antigen remains unidentified. Germline V CDR1 and CDR2: MNHEY, SMNVEV (reference sequence). The V and J ends lost 6 bases and 4 bases, in that order; junction bases with no gene match: 11. CDR3 length equals 15 residues. These data originate in a study of beta chain features in type 1 diabetes. Looking at the study overall: Investigators examined under 140 million sorted cells across all samples.

The whole isolated RNA underwent reverse transcription, so sequencing captured expressed TCRB transcripts. Sequencing of naive, central memory and regulatory T cell samples gave an average of roughly 3.6 million reads. Assay used: immunoSEQ multiplex PCR; TCRdb lists only in-frame clones, some missing. The table shows roughly 180,000 clones, with less than 9.5% occurring only once. Study findings and constraints: All four CD4+ subsets of Type 1 diabetes patients contained TCRB CDR3s that were moderately but significantly shorter.

The material sequenced was central memory CD4+ T cells from blood. The clonotype was recovered from a woman between 40 and 55 years old with type 1 diabetes. The V gene is TRBV27, the J gene TRBJ2-7; 8 nucleotides agree with TRBD2. The CDR3 here is CASSSRAGDTYEQYF. DNA for the CDR3: TGTGCCAGCAGCTCTAGAGCGGGAGATACTTACGAGCAGTACTTC.